The clone carrying this TCR beta chain was counted a single time. CDR3 length: 14 residues. Between the trimmed V and J ends, which lost 1 base and 4 bases, there was a span of 9 bases. Germline loops: CDR1 SGHTA, CDR2 FQGNSA. In assigning cohorts, the study relied on participant-reported clinical history. The data derive from a study of blood T cell repertoires in COVID-19. The overall study: Acute-phase and convalescent COVID-19 samples originated in the United States, Italy and Spain.

Per the authors' pipeline: For nucleated cells, counts were estimated from reference gene primer amplification. Assay: immunoSEQ multiplex PCR; the TCRdb copy retains only in-frame clones and omits some. That table supplies the V and J calls and clone size; D and trimming were determined from the DNA. The profile shows 150,000 to 190,000 clones, under 90% of them singletons. The chain employs TRBV7-2 and TRBJ2-3; D may be TRBD2 (6 bases). The sequencing sample was made of PBMCs or T cells enriched from blood (not recorded which). The TCR comes from a man aged 50-60 years who had recovered from COVID-19. The CDR3 protein is CASSLVGGSDTQYF. CDR3 DNA sequence: TGTGCCAGCAGCTTAGTGGGGGGTTCAGATACGCAGTATTTT.